A single sample gave rise to the 19 T cell receptor beta chains below, sequenced in a study of response to subunit inactivated influenza vaccine. TCRdb passed the RT-PCR reads through MiXCR, listing each CDR3 protein once. Of roughly 710,000 distinct CDR3 sequences in the sample, around 13% were seen once. The sequencing here drew on PBMCs from blood, taken 14 to 15 days before vaccination. The receptors stem from a man aged 45 to 65 who received an inactivated influenza vaccine.

This clonotype has ten or more counts. The genes are TRBV4-2 and TRBJ1-1; no clear D gene. Trimming cost V 0 bases and J 4 bases, with 9 bases left between them. This CDR3 has 14 residues. Per the germline V gene, CDR1 is LGHNA and CDR2 is YNFKEQ. The CDR3 loop is CASSQDRRVTEAFF. DNA for the CDR3: TGTGCCAGCAGCCAAGATCGGAGGGTCACTGAAGCTTTCTTT.

This clonotype was detected a few times. The chain combines TRBV7-9 with TRBJ2-7; the D call may be TRBD1 or TRBD2 (6 bases each). V shed 0 bases and J shed 6 bases, with 18 bases lying between them. The germline V gene has CDR1 SEHNR and CDR2 FQNEAQ (reference sequence). The CDR3 has 16 residues. This CDR3 reads CASSLAIGGKRSEQYF. The CDR3 nucleotides read TGTGCCAGCAGCTTAGCGATCGGGGGCAAACGAAGCGAGCAGTACTTC.

The table lists this clonotype with a few counts. This chain connects TRBV5-1 to TRBJ2-4; 7 positions agree with TRBD2. The CDR3 consists of 14 residues. Germline lookup yields CDR1 SGHRS and CDR2 YFSETQ. With 1 base clipped from V and 6 bases from J, the junction kept 4 bases outside the gene matches. CDR3 protein: CASSLPGGGNIQYF. The CDR3 DNA reads as TGCGCCAGCAGCTTGCCGGGGGGAGGAAACATTCAGTACTTC.

This clonotype was recorded a few times. The chain links TRBV9 to TRBJ2-5; D is uncertain. Trimming took 0 bases from V and 1 from J, leaving 7 bases between them. The germline CDR1 and CDR2 sequences are SGDLS and YYNGEE. The CDR3 sequence is 14 residues long. CDR3 protein: CASSVGPGQETQYF. CDR3 DNA sequence: TGTGCCAGCAGCGTAGGACCGGGCCAAGAGACCCAGTACTTC.

The chain couples TRBV12-3 or TRBV12-4 to TRBJ2-2; TRBD1 matches 9 bases. Germline trimming cut 5 bases from V and 7 bases from J; bases unmatched to any gene: 5. The CDR3 loop spans 14 amino acids. The CDR3 DNA sequence: TGTGCCAGCAGTGGGACAGGGACGGTCGGGGAGCTGTTTTTT. Its protein is CASSGTGTVGELFF.

This clonotype was observed at least ten times. This chain uses TRBV2 with TRBJ2-1; D is undetermined. V lost 8 bases, J lost 6 bases, and 8 bases lay in between. Germline V gene lookup returns CDR1 SNHLY and CDR2 FYNNEI. The CDR3 runs 11 residues. The CDR3 sequence: CASVSANEQFF. CDR3 bases: TGTGCCAGCGTCAGTGCCAATGAGCAGTTCTTC.

This clonotype was recorded many times. The rearrangement uses TRBV4-1 and TRBJ2-7, with 8 bases lining up with TRBD2. The CDR3 totals 19 residues. V shed 3 bases and J 4 bases; nucleotides not matched to a gene: 20. Germline-derived CDR1 and CDR2 are MGHRA and YSYEKL. The CDR3 nucleotides are TGCGCCAGCAGCCATTTACTAGCGGACCCAAGAAGAGGGGTTTACGAGCAGTACTTC. It yields the protein CASSHLLADPRRGVYEQYF.

The rearrangement uses TRBV7-2 and TRBJ2-4; TRBD1 agrees at 7 bases. CDR1 is SGHTA and CDR2 is FQGNSA in the germline V gene. The ends lost 3 bases at V and 3 bases at J; junction bases unmatched: 5. The CDR3 totals 15 residues. DNA for the CDR3: TGTGCCAGCAGCTTCTTGGGGACAGACAAAAACATTCAGTACTTC. Its translation: CASSFLGTDKNIQYF.

The gene calls are TRBV20-1 and TRBJ1-1, with 9 bases matching TRBD1. CDR1 is DFQATT, CDR2 SNEGSKA, per germline (reference sequence). V was clipped by 6 bases and J by 3 bases; unmatched bases: 14. CDR3 size: 16 residues. DNA for the CDR3: TGCAGTGCGCTGGGGGGAGTACAGGGGGCGGACACTGAAGCTTTCTTT. Protein product: CSALGGVQGADTEAFF.

In its sample, this clonotype was seen a few times. V gene TRBV12-3 or TRBV12-4 combines with J gene TRBJ2-1; the match to TRBD1 covers 7 bases. The V gene end was trimmed by 3 bases and the J gene end by 4 bases; junction bases not matched to a gene: 6. This CDR3 comprises 15 residues. The CDR3 sequence is CASSLVQGSYNEQFF. CDR3 bases: TGTGCCAGCAGTTTGGTACAGGGGTCGTACAATGAGCAGTTCTTC.

This rearrangement joins TRBV11-1 to TRBJ2-7; no reliable D call. V lost 2 bases and J lost 2, with 7 bases in between. CDR3 length: 13 residues. The germline CDR1 and CDR2 sequences are SGHAT and FQDESV (reference sequence). CDR3 nucleotides: TGTGCCAGCAGCTTATACAGAACCTACGAGCAGTACTTC. Its protein is CASSLYRTYEQYF.

V usage is TRBV5-1 and J usage is TRBJ2-3, with a possible D match to TRBD1 (6 bases). CDR1 is SGHRS and CDR2 is YFSETQ in the germline V gene. The CDR3 totals 18 residues. Trimming removed 2 bases at V and 0 bases at J, with 19 bases between. CDR3 residues: CASSFGRVGTLSTDTQYF. In nucleotides, the CDR3 is TGCGCCAGCAGCTTTGGCCGCGTTGGGACACTTAGCACAGATACGCAGTATTTT. Drawing the rest from reference TRBV5-1 and TRBJ2-3, the complete variable domain is KAGVTQTPRYLIKTRGQQVTLSCSPISGHRSVSWYQQTPGQGLQFLFEYFSETQRNKGNFPGRFSGRQFSNSRSEMNVSTLELGDSALYLCASSFGRVGTLSTDTQYFGPGTRLTVL.

The rearrangement links TRBV3-1 to TRBJ2-7; TRBD1 matches 11 bases. This CDR3 is built from 14 residues. V shed 4 bases, J shed 7 bases, and the junction held 6 bases outside the gene matches. CDR1 is LGHDT and CDR2 is YNNKEL in the germline V gene (reference sequence). The CDR3 DNA reads as TGTGCCAGCAGCCGCCGGGACAGGGGGTGGGAGCAGTACTTC. Its protein is CASSRRDRGWEQYF.

This clonotype occurred a few times. The chain uses TRBV11-3 and TRBJ2-3; the match to TRBD2 covers 9 bases. The CDR3 length is 21 residues. Germline CDR1 reads SGHNT; CDR2 reads YENEEA. J gave up 0 bases and V 5 bases, and 21 bases lay outside the gene matches. DNA of the CDR3: TGTGCCAGCAGCCAGACGAATACTTGGGCGGTAGCGGGAGAGAGCACAGATACGCAGTATTTT. Its protein is CASSQTNTWAVAGESTDTQYF.

The chain links TRBV11-1 to TRBJ2-5, with TRBD2 identical over 8 bases. CDR3 length equals 20 residues. After removal of 4 bases from V and 2 bases from J, the junction contained 21 bases not matched to a gene. Germline CDR1 reads SGHAT; CDR2 reads FQDESV (reference sequence). DNA of the CDR3: TGTGCCAGCAGCTACACAGAGACTAGCGACCCATGGGAGAGGCAAGAGACCCAGTACTTC. Residues: CASSYTETSDPWERQETQYF. The full variable domain, in which reference TRBV11-1 and TRBJ2-5 provide the parts outside the CDR3, is EAEVAQSPRYKITEKSQAVAFWCDPISGHATLYWYRQILGQGPELLVQFQDESVVDDSQLPKDRFSAERLKGVDSTLKIQPAELGDSAMYLCASSYTETSDPWERQETQYFGPGTRLLVL.

CDR3: CASSLDLAPNEQFF. CDR3 DNA sequence: TGTGCCAGCAGCTTAGATCTCGCGCCCAATGAGCAGTTCTTC. The chain uses TRBV7-9 and TRBJ2-1, with D unresolved. Germline-derived CDR1 and CDR2 are SEHNR and FQNEAQ (reference sequence). The CDR3 loop spans 14 amino acids. Trimming stripped 1 base from V and 6 bases from J, with 10 bases between. Variable domain in full (rest from reference TRBV7-9 and TRBJ2-1): DTGVSQNPRHKITKRGQNVTFRCDPISEHNRLYWYRQTLGQGPEFLTYFQNEAQLEKSRLLSDRFSAERPKGSFSTLEIQRTEQGDSAMYLCASSLDLAPNEQFFGPGTRLTVL.

The chain links TRBV24-1 to TRBJ2-3; the D call may be TRBD1 or TRBD2 (6 bases each). Germline CDR1 KGHDR, CDR2 SFDVKD. The CDR3 consists of 16 residues. Trimming took 6 bases from V and 0 from J, leaving 15 bases between them. CDR3 bases: TGTGCCACCAGTCAAGGGGGGCTATCCAGCACAGATACGCAGTATTTT. Translation gives CATSQGGLSSTDTQYF.

Of note for this clonotype: A read error may explain this, as a much larger clone is one base away. The chain has TRBV15 and TRBJ2-7; possibly TRBD1 or TRBD2 for D (5 bases each). CDR1 is LNHNV and CDR2 is YYDKDF in the germline V gene (reference sequence). This CDR3 is 14 amino acids long. V was cut by 1 base and J by 2 bases, with 9 bases left in between. The DNA of the CDR3 is TGTGCCACCAGCAGAGGCCAGGGACCCTACGAGCAGTACTTC. Encoded protein: CATSRGQGPYEQYF.

The table lists this clonotype with many counts. The CDR3 DNA reads as TGCGCCAGCAGTGTGGGGGTTGCCACTGAAGCTTTCTTT. Amino acids: CASSVGVATEAFF. The V gene is TRBV10-2, the J gene TRBJ1-1, with a possible D match to TRBD1 (5 bases). Germline V CDR1 and CDR2: WSHSY, SAAADI. The CDR3 covers 13 residues. V was pared by 4 bases and J by 4 bases, with 10 bases between.